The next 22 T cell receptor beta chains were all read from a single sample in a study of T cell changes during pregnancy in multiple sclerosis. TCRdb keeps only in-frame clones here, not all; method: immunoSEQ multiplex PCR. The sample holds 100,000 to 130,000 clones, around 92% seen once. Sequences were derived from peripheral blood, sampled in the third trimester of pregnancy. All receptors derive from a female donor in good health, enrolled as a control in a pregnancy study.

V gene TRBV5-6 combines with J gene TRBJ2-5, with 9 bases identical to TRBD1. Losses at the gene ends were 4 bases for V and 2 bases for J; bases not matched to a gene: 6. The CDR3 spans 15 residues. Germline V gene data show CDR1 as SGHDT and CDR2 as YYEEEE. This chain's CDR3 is CASSKRTGVQETQYF. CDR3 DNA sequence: TGTGCCAGCAGCAAGAGGACAGGGGTACAAGAGACCCAGTACTTC.

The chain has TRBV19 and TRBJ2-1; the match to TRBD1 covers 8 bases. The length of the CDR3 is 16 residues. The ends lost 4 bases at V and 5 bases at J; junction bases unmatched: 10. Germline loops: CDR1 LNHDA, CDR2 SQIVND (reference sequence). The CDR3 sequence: CASSNIRDRSNNEQFF. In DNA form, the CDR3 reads TGTGCCAGTAGTAACATCCGGGACAGGTCAAACAATGAGCAGTTCTTC.

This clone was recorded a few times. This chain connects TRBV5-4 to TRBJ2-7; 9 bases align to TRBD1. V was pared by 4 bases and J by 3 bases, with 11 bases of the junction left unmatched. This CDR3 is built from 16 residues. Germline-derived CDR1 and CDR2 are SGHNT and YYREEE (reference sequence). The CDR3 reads CASSRGGQGVGYEQYF. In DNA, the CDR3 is TGTGCCAGCAGCCGAGGGGGACAGGGTGTGGGCTACGAGCAGTACTTC. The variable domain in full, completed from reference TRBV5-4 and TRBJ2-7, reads ETGVTQSPTHLIKTRGQQVTLRCSSQSGHNTVSWYQQALGQGPQFIFQYYREEENGRGNFPPRFSGLQFPNYSSELNVNALELDDSALYLCASSRGGQGVGYEQYFGPGTRLTVT.

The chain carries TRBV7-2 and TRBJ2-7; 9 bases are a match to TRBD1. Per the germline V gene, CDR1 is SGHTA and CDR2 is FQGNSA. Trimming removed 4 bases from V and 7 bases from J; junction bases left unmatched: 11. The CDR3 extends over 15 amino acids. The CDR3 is CASSSHRGRSLEQYF. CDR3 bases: TGTGCCAGCAGCTCGCACAGGGGGCGCTCCCTTGAGCAGTACTTC.

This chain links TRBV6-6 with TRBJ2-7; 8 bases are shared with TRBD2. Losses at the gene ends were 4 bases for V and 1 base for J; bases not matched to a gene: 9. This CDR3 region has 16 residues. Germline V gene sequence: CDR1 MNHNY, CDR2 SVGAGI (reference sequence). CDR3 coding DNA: TGTGCCAGCAGTTCTCATCGGACTAGCCAGTCCTACGAGCAGTACTTC. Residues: CASSSHRTSQSYEQYF.

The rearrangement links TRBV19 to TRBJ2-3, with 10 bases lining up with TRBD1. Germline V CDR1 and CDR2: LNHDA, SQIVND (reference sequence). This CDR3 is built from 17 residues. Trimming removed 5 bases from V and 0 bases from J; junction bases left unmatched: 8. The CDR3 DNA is TGTGCCAGTAGTTTAAGACAGGGGGCGAGGAGCACAGATACGCAGTATTTT. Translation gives CASSLRQGARSTDTQYF.

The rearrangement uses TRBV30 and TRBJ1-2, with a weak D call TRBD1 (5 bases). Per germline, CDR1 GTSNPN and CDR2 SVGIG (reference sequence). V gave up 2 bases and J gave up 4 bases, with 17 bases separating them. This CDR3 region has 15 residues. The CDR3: CAWSITGSSGYGYTF. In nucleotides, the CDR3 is TGTGCCTGGAGTATCACAGGTTCCTCGGGCTATGGCTACACCTTC.

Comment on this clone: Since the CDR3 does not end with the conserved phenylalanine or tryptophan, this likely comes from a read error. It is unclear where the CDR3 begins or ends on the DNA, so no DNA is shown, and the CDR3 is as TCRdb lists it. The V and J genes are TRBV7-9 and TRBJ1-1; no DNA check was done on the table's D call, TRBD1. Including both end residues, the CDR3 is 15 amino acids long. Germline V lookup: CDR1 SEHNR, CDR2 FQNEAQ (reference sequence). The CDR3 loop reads CASSLALQGKGPEIV.

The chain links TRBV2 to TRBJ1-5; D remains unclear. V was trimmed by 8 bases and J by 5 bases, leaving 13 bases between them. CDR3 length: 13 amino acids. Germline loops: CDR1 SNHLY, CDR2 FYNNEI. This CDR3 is CASVGEGYQPQHF. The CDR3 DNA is TGTGCCAGCGTCGGGGAGGGCTATCAGCCCCAGCATTTT.

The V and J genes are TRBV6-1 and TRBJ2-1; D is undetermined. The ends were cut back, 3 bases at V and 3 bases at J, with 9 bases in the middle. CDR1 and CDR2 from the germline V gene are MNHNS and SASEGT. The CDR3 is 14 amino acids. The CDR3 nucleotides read TGTGCCAGCAGTGAGGGCAGTATCTACAATGAGCAGTTCTTC. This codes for CASSEGSIYNEQFF.

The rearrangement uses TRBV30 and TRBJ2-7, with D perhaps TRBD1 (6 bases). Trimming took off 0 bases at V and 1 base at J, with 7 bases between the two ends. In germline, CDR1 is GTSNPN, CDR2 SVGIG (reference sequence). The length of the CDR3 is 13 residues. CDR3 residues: CAWSVGHSYEQYF. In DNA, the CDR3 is TGTGCCTGGAGTGTGGGACATTCCTACGAGCAGTACTTC.

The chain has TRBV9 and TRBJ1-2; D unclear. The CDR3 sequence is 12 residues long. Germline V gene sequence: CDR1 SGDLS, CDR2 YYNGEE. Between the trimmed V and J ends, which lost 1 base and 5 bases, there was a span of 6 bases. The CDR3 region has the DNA TGTGCCAGCAGCGTATCCCCATATGGCTACACCTTC. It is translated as CASSVSPYGYTF.

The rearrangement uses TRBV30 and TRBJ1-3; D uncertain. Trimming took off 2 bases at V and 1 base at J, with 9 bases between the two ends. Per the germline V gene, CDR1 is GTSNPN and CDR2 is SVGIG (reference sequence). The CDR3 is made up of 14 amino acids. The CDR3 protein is CAWSRTVSGNTIYF. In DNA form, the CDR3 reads TGTGCCTGGAGTAGAACAGTATCTGGAAACACCATATATTTT.

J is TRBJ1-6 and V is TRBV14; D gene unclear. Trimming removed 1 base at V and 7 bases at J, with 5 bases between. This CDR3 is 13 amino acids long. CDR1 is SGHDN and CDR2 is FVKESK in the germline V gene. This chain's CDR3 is CASSQAPNSPLHF. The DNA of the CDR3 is TGTGCCAGCAGCCAAGCCCCGAATTCACCCCTCCACTTT. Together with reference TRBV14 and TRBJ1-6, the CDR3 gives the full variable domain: EAGVTQFPSHSVIEKGQTVTLRCDPISGHDNLYWYRRVMGKEIKFLLHFVKESKQDESGMPNNRFLAERTGGTYSTLKVQPAELEDSGVYFCASSQAPNSPLHFGNGTRLTVT.

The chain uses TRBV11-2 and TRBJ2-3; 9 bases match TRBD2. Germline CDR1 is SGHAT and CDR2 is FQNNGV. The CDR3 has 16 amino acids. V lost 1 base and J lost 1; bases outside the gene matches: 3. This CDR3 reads CASSLVLAGRTDTQYF. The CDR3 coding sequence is TGTGCCAGCAGCTTAGTTCTAGCGGGACGCACAGATACGCAGTATTTT.

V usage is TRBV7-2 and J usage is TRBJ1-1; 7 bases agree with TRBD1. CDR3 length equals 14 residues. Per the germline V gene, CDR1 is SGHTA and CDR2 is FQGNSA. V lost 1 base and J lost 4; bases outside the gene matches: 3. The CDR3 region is CASSLGAGGTEAFF. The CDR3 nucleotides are TGTGCCAGCAGCTTAGGCGCAGGGGGCACTGAAGCTTTCTTT.

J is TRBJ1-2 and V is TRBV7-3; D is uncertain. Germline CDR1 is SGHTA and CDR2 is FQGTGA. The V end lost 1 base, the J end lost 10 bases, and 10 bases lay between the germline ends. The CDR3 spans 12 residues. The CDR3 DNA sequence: TGTGCCAGCAGCTTAATGGGCGGGGACTACACCTTC. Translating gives CASSLMGGDYTF.

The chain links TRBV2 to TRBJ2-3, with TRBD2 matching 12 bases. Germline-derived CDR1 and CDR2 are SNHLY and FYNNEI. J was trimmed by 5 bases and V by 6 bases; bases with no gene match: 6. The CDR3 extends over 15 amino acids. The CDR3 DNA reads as TGTGCCAGCAGGAGGAGGACTAGCGGGGAAGATACGCAGTATTTT. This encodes CASRRRTSGEDTQYF.

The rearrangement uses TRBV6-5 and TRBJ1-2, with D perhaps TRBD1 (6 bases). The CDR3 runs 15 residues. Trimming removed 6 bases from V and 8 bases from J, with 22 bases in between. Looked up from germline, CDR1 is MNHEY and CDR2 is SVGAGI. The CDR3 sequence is CASRPGGAGLRGYTF. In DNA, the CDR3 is TGTGCCAGCAGGCCTGGGGGGGCAGGGTTGCGGGGCTACACCTTC.

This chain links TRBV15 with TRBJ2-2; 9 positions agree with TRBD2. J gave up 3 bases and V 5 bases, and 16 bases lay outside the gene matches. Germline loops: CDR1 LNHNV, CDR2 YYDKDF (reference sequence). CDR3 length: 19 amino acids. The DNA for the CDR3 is TGTGCCACCAGCTCCCCGCCGGGTTATCTAGCGGGGTACACCGGGGAGCTGTTTTTT. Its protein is CATSSPPGYLAGYTGELFF.

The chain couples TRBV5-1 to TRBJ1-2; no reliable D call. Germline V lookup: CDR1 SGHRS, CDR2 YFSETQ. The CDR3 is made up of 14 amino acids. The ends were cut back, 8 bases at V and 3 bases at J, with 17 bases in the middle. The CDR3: CASTPFVQDYGYTF. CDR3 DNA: TGCGCCAGTACCCCTTTTGTCCAGGACTATGGCTACACCTTC. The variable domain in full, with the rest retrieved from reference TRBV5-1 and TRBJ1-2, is KAGVTQTPRYLIKTRGQQVTLSCSPISGHRSVSWYQQTPGQGLQFLFEYFSETQRNKGNFPGRFSGRQFSNSRSEMNVSTLELGDSALYLCASTPFVQDYGYTFGSGTRLTVV.

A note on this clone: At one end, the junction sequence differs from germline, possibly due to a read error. This CDR3 reads CVSSEGTGYGAFF. The CDR3 DNA is TGTGTCAGCAGTGAAGGGACAGGGTATGGGGCTTTCTTT. The J gene is TRBJ1-1, the V gene TRBV6-1; TRBD1 aligns across 9 bases. The V gene's germline CDR1 is MNHNS and CDR2 SASEGT. This CDR3 spans 13 amino acids.